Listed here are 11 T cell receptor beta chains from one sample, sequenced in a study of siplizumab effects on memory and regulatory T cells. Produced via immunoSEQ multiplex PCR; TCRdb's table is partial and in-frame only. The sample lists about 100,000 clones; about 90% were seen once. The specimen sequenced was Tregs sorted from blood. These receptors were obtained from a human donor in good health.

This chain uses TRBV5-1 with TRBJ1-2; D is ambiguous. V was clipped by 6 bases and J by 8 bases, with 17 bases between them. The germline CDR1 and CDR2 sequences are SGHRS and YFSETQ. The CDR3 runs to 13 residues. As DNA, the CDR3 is TGCGCCAGCAAGATACGGGGTGGAGAGGGCTACACCTTC. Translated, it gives CASKIRGGEGYTF.

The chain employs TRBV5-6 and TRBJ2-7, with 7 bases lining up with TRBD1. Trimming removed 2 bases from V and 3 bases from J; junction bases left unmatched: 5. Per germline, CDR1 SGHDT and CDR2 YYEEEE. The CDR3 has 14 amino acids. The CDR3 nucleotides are TGTGCCAGCAGCTTATGGACAGGCCACTACGAGCAGTACTTC. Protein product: CASSLWTGHYEQYF.

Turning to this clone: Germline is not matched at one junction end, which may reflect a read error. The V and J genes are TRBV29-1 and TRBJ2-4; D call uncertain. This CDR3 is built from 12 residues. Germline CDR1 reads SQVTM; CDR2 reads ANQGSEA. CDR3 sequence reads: CSVEVAKNIQYF. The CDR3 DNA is TGCAGCGTGGAAGTAGCCAAAAACATTCAGTACTTC.

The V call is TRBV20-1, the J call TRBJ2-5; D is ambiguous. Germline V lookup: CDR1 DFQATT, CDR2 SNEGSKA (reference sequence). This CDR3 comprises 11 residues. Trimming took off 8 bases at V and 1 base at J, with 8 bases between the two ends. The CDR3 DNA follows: TGCAGTCAACAGACCCAAGAGACCCAGTACTTC. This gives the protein CSQQTQETQYF.

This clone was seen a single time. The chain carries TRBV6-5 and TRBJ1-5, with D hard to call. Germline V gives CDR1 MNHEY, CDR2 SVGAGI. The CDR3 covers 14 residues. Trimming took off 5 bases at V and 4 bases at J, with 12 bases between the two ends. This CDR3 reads CASSMGLRNQPQHF. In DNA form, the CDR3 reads TGTGCCAGCAGTATGGGCCTAAGGAATCAGCCCCAGCATTTT.

This chain's CDR3 is CASSPLPQSVRQTQYF. The CDR3 nucleotides are TGTGCCAGCTCACCCTTGCCACAGAGCGTTCGACAGACCCAGTACTTC. V is TRBV18 and J is TRBJ2-5; D remains ambiguous. CDR3 length: 16 residues. Trimming pared 3 bases from V and 6 bases from J, leaving 20 bases between. Looked up from germline, CDR1 is KGHSH and CDR2 is LQKENI. Complete variable domain (other parts from reference TRBV18 and TRBJ2-5): NAGVMQNPRHLVRRRGQEARLRCSPMKGHSHVYWYRQLPEEGLKFMVYLQKENIIDESGMPKERFSAEFPKEGPSILRIQQVVRGDSAAYFCASSPLPQSVRQTQYFGPGTRLLVL.

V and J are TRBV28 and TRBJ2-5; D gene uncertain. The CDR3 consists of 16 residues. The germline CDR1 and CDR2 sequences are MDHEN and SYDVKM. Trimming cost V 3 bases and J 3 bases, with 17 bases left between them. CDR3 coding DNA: TGTGCCAGCAGTTTCTTGGGGATAAGGAAGAAAGAGACCCAGTACTTC. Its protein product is CASSFLGIRKKETQYF.

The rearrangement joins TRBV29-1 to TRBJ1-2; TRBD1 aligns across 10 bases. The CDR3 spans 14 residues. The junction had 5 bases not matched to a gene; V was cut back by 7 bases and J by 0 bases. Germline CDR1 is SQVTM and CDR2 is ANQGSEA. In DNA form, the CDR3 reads TGCAGCGCCAAGGGACAGGGGACTAACTATGGCTACACCTTC. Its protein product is CSAKGQGTNYGYTF. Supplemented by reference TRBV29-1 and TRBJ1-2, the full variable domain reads SAVISQKPSRDICQRGTSLTIQCQVDSQVTMMFWYRQQPGQSLTLIATANQGSEATYESGFVIDKFPISRPNLTFSTLTVSNMSPEDSSIYLCSAKGQGTNYGYTFGSGTRLTVV.

The CDR3 region is CASSPLAGGVETQYF. The CDR3 region has the DNA TGTGCCAGTAGTCCTCTAGCGGGAGGGGTGGAGACCCAGTACTTC. V is TRBV19 and J is TRBJ2-5; 12 bases match TRBD2. J lost 5 bases, V lost 5 bases, and 6 bases had no gene match. Per the germline V gene, CDR1 is LNHDA and CDR2 is SQIVND (reference sequence). The CDR3 covers 15 residues.

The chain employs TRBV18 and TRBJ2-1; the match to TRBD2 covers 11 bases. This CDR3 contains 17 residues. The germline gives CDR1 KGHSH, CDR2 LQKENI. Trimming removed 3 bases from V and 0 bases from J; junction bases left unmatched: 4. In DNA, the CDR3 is TGTGCCAGCTCACCGCGACTAGCGGGAAGCTCCTACAATGAGCAGTTCTTC. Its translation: CASSPRLAGSSYNEQFF.

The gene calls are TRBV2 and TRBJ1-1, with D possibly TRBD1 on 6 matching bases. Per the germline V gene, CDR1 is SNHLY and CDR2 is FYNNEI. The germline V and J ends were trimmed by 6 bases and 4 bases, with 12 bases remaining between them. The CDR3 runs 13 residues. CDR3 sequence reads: CASRFRGSTEAFF. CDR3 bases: TGTGCCAGCAGGTTCAGGGGAAGCACTGAAGCTTTCTTT. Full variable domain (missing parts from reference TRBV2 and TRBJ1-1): EPEVTQTPSHQVTQMGQEVILRCVPISNHLYFYWYRQILGQKVEFLVSFYNNEISEKSEIFDDQFSVERPDGSNFTLKIRSTKLEDSAMYFCASRFRGSTEAFFGQGTRLTVV.